The 9 T cell receptor beta chains below were found in one sample sequenced in a study of blood T cell repertoires in COVID-19. Assay: immunoSEQ multiplex PCR; the TCRdb copy retains only in-frame clones and omits some. The repertoire holds approximately 80,000 clones, with about 73% as singletons. The source material was peripheral blood. The receptor set was obtained from a man aged 50 to 60 with active or convalescent COVID-19.

The gene calls are TRBV12-3 or TRBV12-4 and TRBJ2-2, with no clear D. This CDR3 spans 13 amino acids. Deletions cut 4 bases from V and 1 base from J, with 4 bases between. The CDR3: CASSSRNTGELFF. In DNA, the CDR3 is TGTGCCAGCAGTTCCAGGAACACCGGGGAGCTGTTTTTT.

This clone was seen more than once but under ten times. The rearrangement uses TRBV3-1 (or the pseudogene TRBV3-2) and TRBJ1-1, with 7 positions matching TRBD1. V was pared by 2 bases and J by 0 bases, with 6 bases of the junction left unmatched. The CDR3 extends over 16 amino acids. Germline V gene lookup returns CDR1 LGHDT and CDR2 YNNKEL (reference sequence). In nucleotides, the CDR3 is TGTGCCAGCAGCCAAAGACAGGGTAGGATGAACACTGAAGCTTTCTTT. Translation: CASSQRQGRMNTEAFF.

Details on this clone: A read error may explain this, as a much larger clone is one base away. As DNA, the CDR3 is TGCGCCCGCAGCGCGACGGGGGGGACCTACGAGCAGTACTTC. Translation: CARSATGGTYEQYF. The gene calls are TRBV5-1 and TRBJ2-7; TRBD2 aligns across 8 bases. CDR1 is SGHRS and CDR2 is YFSETQ in the germline V gene. The CDR3 totals 14 residues.

The V and J genes are TRBV11-3 and TRBJ2-2; tentative D call: TRBD2 (6 bases). The CDR3 has 15 amino acids. V was clipped by 5 bases and J by 5 bases, with 15 bases between them. Looked up from germline, CDR1 is SGHNT and CDR2 is YENEEA. The DNA of the CDR3 is TGTGCCAGCAGCCCCCGATGGGGGGTTACCGGGGAGCTGTTTTTT. This encodes CASSPRWGVTGELFF.

V usage is TRBV18 and J usage is TRBJ2-7; the match to TRBD1 covers 7 bases. The V segment lost 3 bases and the J segment 3 bases; nucleotides outside the gene matches: 5. Germline V gene sequence: CDR1 KGHSH, CDR2 LQKENI. This CDR3 spans 14 amino acids. Here the CDR3 DNA reads TGTGCCAGCTCACCTAACGGACAGGACTACGAGCAGTACTTC. Translating it yields CASSPNGQDYEQYF. The full variable domain, completed using reference TRBV18 and TRBJ2-7, is NAGVMQNPRHLVRRRGQEARLRCSPMKGHSHVYWYRQLPEEGLKFMVYLQKENIIDESGMPKERFSAEFPKEGPSILRIQQVVRGDSAAYFCASSPNGQDYEQYFGPGTRLTVT.

The rearrangement uses TRBV11-2 and TRBJ2-6; 9 bases line up with TRBD1. In germline, CDR1 is SGHAT, CDR2 FQNNGV. The CDR3 spans 15 residues. With V trimmed by 5 bases and J by 7 bases, 6 bases remained unmatched. In DNA form, the CDR3 reads TGTGCCAGCAGCGAACAGGACAGGGGAGCCAACGTCCTGACTTTC. This sequence encodes CASSEQDRGANVLTF.

The gene calls are TRBV18 and TRBJ1-5; D gene uncertain. The CDR3 has 13 amino acids. Germline V gives CDR1 KGHSH, CDR2 LQKENI. Deletions cut 4 bases from V and 5 bases from J, with 9 bases between. The CDR3 sequence is CASSQGGDQPQHF. In DNA, the CDR3 is TGTGCCAGCTCACAGGGAGGAGATCAGCCCCAGCATTTT.

V is TRBV30 and J is TRBJ2-7; 12 bases are a match to TRBD2. V lost 2 bases and J lost 3; bases outside the gene matches: 2. The germline V gene encodes CDR1 GTSNPN and CDR2 SVGIG (reference sequence). The CDR3 covers 14 residues. The chain's CDR3 is CAWSRTSGVYEQYF. As DNA, the CDR3 is TGTGCCTGGAGTCGGACTAGCGGGGTCTACGAGCAGTACTTC. Filled out from reference TRBV30 and TRBJ2-7, the complete variable domain reads SQTIHQWPATLVQPVGSPLSLECTVEGTSNPNLYWYRQAAGRGLQLLFYSVGIGQISSEVPQNLSASRPQDRQFILSSKKLLLSDSGFYLCAWSRTSGVYEQYFGPGTRLTVT.

The chain has TRBV7-2 and TRBJ2-7; possibly TRBD1 for D (6 bases). Germline CDR1 reads SGHTA; CDR2 reads FQGNSA. CDR3 size: 15 residues. Between the trimmed V and J ends, which lost 1 base and 0 bases, there was a span of 10 bases. The CDR3 loop is CASSLGDISSYEQYF. The DNA of the CDR3 is TGTGCCAGCAGCTTAGGGGACATAAGCTCCTACGAGCAGTACTTC.